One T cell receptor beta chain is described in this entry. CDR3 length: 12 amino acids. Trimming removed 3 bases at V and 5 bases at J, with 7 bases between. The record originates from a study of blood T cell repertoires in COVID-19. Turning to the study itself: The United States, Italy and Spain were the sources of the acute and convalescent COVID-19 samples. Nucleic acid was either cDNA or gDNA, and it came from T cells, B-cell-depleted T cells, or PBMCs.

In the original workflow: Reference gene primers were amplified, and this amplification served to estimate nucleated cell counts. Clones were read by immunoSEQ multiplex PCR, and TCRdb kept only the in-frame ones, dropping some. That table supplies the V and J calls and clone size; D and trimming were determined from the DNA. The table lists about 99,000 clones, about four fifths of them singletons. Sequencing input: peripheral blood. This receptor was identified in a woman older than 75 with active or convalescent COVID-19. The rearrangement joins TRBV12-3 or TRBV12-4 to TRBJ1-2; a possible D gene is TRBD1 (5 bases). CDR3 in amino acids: CASSFQGYGYTF. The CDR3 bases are TGTGCCAGCAGTTTTCAGGGTTATGGCTACACCTTC.